The T cell receptor beta chain under discussion was sequenced for a study of molecular identifiers for immune sequencing clone quantification. TCRdb analysed the PCR reads with MiXCR anew, one entry per CDR3 protein. This sample yields about 640,000 distinct CDR3 sequences, of which 15% to 20% are seen a single time; roughly 0.83% belongs to the top ten. On this clonotype: A much larger clone lies a single base off, so this may be a read error.

The specimen was naive CD8+ T cells from blood, with Jurkat cell RNA spiked in. Stated subset: FACS-sorted CD8+CD4-CCR7+CD45RA+ naive T cells. The receptor was isolated from a human donor in good health. Some libraries in this study had Jurkat cell RNA spiked in.

This chain's CDR3 is CASSVQWNTKAFF. DNA for the CDR3: TGTGCCAGCAGTGTCCAGTGGAACACTAAAGCTTTCTTT. This chain connects TRBV27 to TRBJ1-1; D not certain. Germline lookup yields CDR1 MNHEY and CDR2 SMNVEV (reference sequence). CDR3 length equals 13 residues.